This T cell receptor beta chain derives from a study of cytomegalovirus exposure and HLA in healthy donors. Primers for the PCR totalled 60 Vbeta and 13 Jbeta. Method: immunoSEQ multiplex PCR; TCRdb's copy keeps in-frame clones and lacks some. The sample has over 100,000 clones; over 60% are singletons. The TCR sequence derives from a man between 60 and 75 years old in good health and CMV-seropositive. The sequencing input was PBMCs.

The CDR3 nucleotides are TGTGCCAGCAGCTCACCCGGGACAGGGGGCAGAGATACGCAGTATTTT. This gives the protein CASSSPGTGGRDTQYF. This sequence joins TRBV7-2 and TRBJ2-3; 12 bases are shared with TRBD1. This CDR3 spans 16 amino acids. J lost 5 bases, V lost 4 bases, and 7 bases had no gene match. CDR1 and CDR2 (germline): SGHTA, FQGNSA.